The present entry profiles one T cell receptor (beta chain) with its context. Other DNA sequences from this sample encode an identical CDR3 as well. Trimming removed 1 base from V and 4 bases from J, with 5 bases in between. Germline assignment: CDR1 GTSNPN and CDR2 SVGIG (reference sequence). This CDR3 contains 11 residues. These data originate in a study of OX40 agonist ivuxolimab in advanced cancers. The repertoire was sequenced with immunoSEQ multiplex PCR; TCRdb's copy has only in-frame clones and lacks some. Of about 62,000 clones in the sample, over 75% are singletons; the top ten hold 1%. Sequences were derived from CD4+ or CD8+ T cells sorted from blood, sampled in a trial of the OX40 agonist ivuxolimab. This TCR came from an adult with an advanced solid tumor such as melanoma, head and neck, liver or kidney cancer. The genes are TRBV30 and TRBJ2-7, with D hard to call. The CDR3: CAWSGQYEQYF. CDR3 nucleotide sequence: TGTGCCTGGAGTGGCCAGTACGAGCAGTACTTC.